These 29 T cell receptor beta chains share one sample of origin, sequenced in a study of blood T cell repertoires in COVID-19. The assay was immunoSEQ multiplex PCR, and TCRdb's table has in-frame clones only and misses some. Among 300,000 to 400,000 clones listed, 91% were seen once. The sample comprised peripheral blood. Receptors were obtained from a woman aged 18 to 35 who had recovered from COVID-19.

The rearrangement links TRBV4-3 to TRBJ2-1, with 10 bases aligning to TRBD2. There are 15 residues in the CDR3. CDR1 is LGHNA, CDR2 YSLEER, per germline. V was clipped by 1 base and J by 9 bases; unmatched bases: 6. CDR3 loop: CASSQASGSPREQFF. The CDR3 coding sequence is TGCGCCAGCAGCCAAGCTAGCGGGAGCCCGCGTGAGCAGTTCTTC.

V usage is TRBV6-2 or TRBV6-3 and J usage is TRBJ1-2, with D possibly matching TRBD1 (5 bases). Germline V gene lookup returns CDR1 MNHEY and CDR2 SVGEGT. The CDR3 totals 14 residues. Trimming shortened V by 6 bases and J by 0 bases, and 11 bases separated the two germline ends. CDR3 loop: CASSPTGSNYGYTF. The CDR3 coding sequence is TGTGCCAGCAGCCCTACAGGTTCTAACTATGGCTACACCTTC.

This chain joins TRBV24-1 and TRBJ1-1; D is perhaps TRBD1 (6 bases). Germline V gene sequence: CDR1 KGHDR, CDR2 SFDVKD. The ends were cut back, 4 bases at V and 6 bases at J, with 14 bases in the middle. This CDR3 has 14 amino acids. In DNA, the CDR3 is TGTGCCACCAGTGACGGGGGGGCACTGCCTGAAGCTTTCTTT. Its protein product is CATSDGGALPEAFF.

This clone appeared a single time. This chain joins TRBV29-1 and TRBJ1-2, with 7 nucleotides matching TRBD1. This CDR3 contains 17 residues. Germline V gene data show CDR1 as SQVTM and CDR2 as ANQGSEA. Germline trimming cut 6 bases from V and 0 bases from J; bases unmatched to any gene: 16. This chain's CDR3 is CSVRGTFSSRANYGYTF. The CDR3 bases are TGCAGCGTCAGGGGGACCTTTTCTTCCCGAGCTAACTATGGCTACACCTTC.

The chain is built from TRBV6-5 and TRBJ2-2, with D perhaps TRBD2 (5 bases). V was pared by 2 bases and J by 3 bases, with 13 bases between. The CDR3 totals 16 residues. The germline V gene has CDR1 MNHEY and CDR2 SVGAGI. The CDR3 loop reads CASSYKLDYYTGELFF. Written as DNA, the CDR3 is TGTGCCAGCAGTTACAAATTAGACTACTACACCGGGGAGCTGTTTTTT.

In DNA form, the CDR3 reads TGTGCCAGCAGCTTGTATAGCGGAGTCACAGATACGCAGTATTTT. It specifies CASSLYSGVTDTQYF. This chain links TRBV7-2 with TRBJ2-3, with D tentatively TRBD2 (6 bases). The germline CDR1 and CDR2 sequences are SGHTA and FQGNSA. V was trimmed by 3 bases and J by 2 bases, leaving 12 bases between them. CDR3 length: 15 residues.

The chain links TRBV13 to TRBJ1-3; 7 bases align to TRBD1. The CDR3 spans 16 residues. Germline V gene data show CDR1 as PRHDT and CDR2 as FYEKMQ (reference sequence). Trimming at V came to 5 bases and at J to 0 bases, leaving 7 bases not matched to a gene. The CDR3 here is CASSPRGSPSGNTIYF. The CDR3 region has the DNA TGTGCCAGCAGCCCCAGGGGGAGCCCCTCTGGAAACACCATATATTTT.

The chain couples TRBV12-3 or TRBV12-4 to TRBJ2-7; 11 nucleotides match TRBD2. V was pared by 5 bases and J by 8 bases, with 5 bases of the junction left unmatched. The CDR3 runs to 13 residues. CDR3 bases: TGTGCCAGCAGTCAGTCGACTAGCGGGAAGCAGTACGTC. This codes for CASSQSTSGKQYV.

The rearrangement joins TRBV27 to TRBJ1-3; the match to TRBD1 covers 7 bases. The germline CDR1 and CDR2 sequences are MNHEY and SMNVEV (reference sequence). The V and J ends lost 4 bases and 0 bases, in that order; junction bases with no gene match: 0. The CDR3 length is 14 residues. The CDR3 sequence: CASSWDSSGNTIYF. CDR3 nucleotide sequence: TGTGCCAGCAGTTGGGACAGCTCTGGAAACACCATATATTTT.

The chain couples TRBV9 to TRBJ2-1, with TRBD2 matching 10 bases. The CDR3 has 15 amino acids. Germline lookup yields CDR1 SGDLS and CDR2 YYNGEE. Trimming cost V 0 bases and J 7 bases; bases outside gene matches: 4. DNA for the CDR3: TGTGCCAGCAGCGTAGTGGCTAGCGGGGGAAATGAGCAGTTCTTC. It is translated as CASSVVASGGNEQFF.

This clone was counted once. The V and J genes are TRBV3-1 (or the pseudogene TRBV3-2) and TRBJ2-7; TRBD1 agrees at 10 bases. J gave up 1 base and V 4 bases, and 7 bases lay outside the gene matches. The CDR3 runs 16 residues. CDR1 and CDR2 (germline): LGHDT, YNNKEL (reference sequence). The CDR3 reads CASSPKGQGMSYEQYV. As DNA, the CDR3 is TGTGCCAGCAGCCCGAAGGGACAGGGGATGTCCTACGAGCAGTACGTC.

The chain links TRBV7-8 to TRBJ1-2, with TRBD1 matching 7 bases. V shed 4 bases and J 7 bases; nucleotides not matched to a gene: 15. The CDR3 loop spans 16 amino acids. The germline V gene encodes CDR1 SGHVS and CDR2 FQNEAQ. The DNA of the CDR3 is TGTGCCAGCAGCTCCCGGGGAAGGGACAGAGCAGGTGGCTACACCTTC. This gives the protein CASSSRGRDRAGGYTF. The entire variable domain, with the rest obtained from reference TRBV7-8 and TRBJ1-2, is as follows: GAGVSQSPRYKVAKRGQDVALRCDPISGHVSLFWYQQALGQGPEFLTYFQNEAQLDKSGLPSDRFFAERPEGSVSTLKIQRTQQEDSAVYLCASSSRGRDRAGGYTFGSGTRLTVV.

The count of this clone is one. CDR3: CASSQSMARQFF. Written as DNA, the CDR3 is TGTGCCAGCAGCCAATCGATGGCCCGGCAGTTCTTC. This chain uses TRBV3-1 (or the pseudogene TRBV3-2) with TRBJ2-1; D remains unclear. Per germline, CDR1 LGHDT and CDR2 YNNKEL (reference sequence). There are 12 residues in the CDR3. Trimming removed 2 bases from V and 12 bases from J, with 11 bases in between.

J is TRBJ2-5 and V is TRBV7-2; tentatively, D is TRBD1 (6 bases). Trimming removed 3 bases at V and 5 bases at J, with 13 bases between. Germline V lookup: CDR1 SGHTA, CDR2 FQGNSA. The CDR3 loop spans 14 amino acids. CDR3 region: CASSLLQGWETQYF. CDR3 sequence (DNA): TGTGCCAGCAGCTTGTTACAGGGCTGGGAGACCCAGTACTTC. The entire variable domain, with the rest obtained from reference TRBV7-2 and TRBJ2-5, is as follows: GAGVSQSPSNKVTEKGKDVELRCDPISGHTALYWYRQSLGQGLEFLIYFQGNSAPDKSGLPSDRFSAERTGGSVSTLTIQRTQQEDSAVYLCASSLLQGWETQYFGPGTRLLVL.

This clone was seen more than once but under ten times. V gene TRBV5-1 combines with J gene TRBJ1-6, with TRBD1 identical over 7 bases. The trim removed 0 bases at V and 7 bases at J, leaving 10 bases unmatched. CDR1 is SGHRS, CDR2 YFSETQ, per germline. The CDR3 totals 17 residues. The CDR3 is CASSLAWAGQFNSPLHF. As DNA, the CDR3 is TGCGCCAGCAGCTTGGCTTGGGCGGGACAGTTCAATTCACCCCTCCACTTT. Supplemented by reference TRBV5-1 and TRBJ1-6, the full variable domain reads KAGVTQTPRYLIKTRGQQVTLSCSPISGHRSVSWYQQTPGQGLQFLFEYFSETQRNKGNFPGRFSGRQFSNSRSEMNVSTLELGDSALYLCASSLAWAGQFNSPLHFGNGTRLTVT.

A single count supports this clone. The rearrangement joins TRBV7-8 to TRBJ2-2, with 14 nucleotides matching TRBD2. J gave up 3 bases and V 5 bases, and 20 bases lay outside the gene matches. Germline V lookup: CDR1 SGHVS, CDR2 FQNEAQ. The CDR3 runs to 22 residues. As DNA, the CDR3 is TGTGCCAGCAGCCCCGACAGGCCGACTGGGACTAGCGGGAGAGGTTACACCGGGGAGCTGTTTTTT. It yields the protein CASSPDRPTGTSGRGYTGELFF.

The chain combines TRBV5-4 with TRBJ1-6, with D unresolved. V was trimmed by 3 bases and J by 7 bases, leaving 5 bases between them. Looked up from germline, CDR1 is SGHNT and CDR2 is YYREEE (reference sequence). This CDR3 has 12 amino acids. The CDR3 DNA sequence: TGTGCCAGCAGCTACATCAATTCACCCCTCCACTTT. This codes for CASSYINSPLHF.

The chain couples TRBV6-2 or TRBV6-3 to TRBJ2-1, with 7 bases that match TRBD2. Germline CDR1 reads MNHEY; CDR2 reads SVGEGT. CDR3 length: 17 residues. J was trimmed by 5 bases and V by 4 bases; bases with no gene match: 14. CDR3 region: CASSSTRLARHHNEQFF. In DNA, the CDR3 is TGTGCCAGCAGTTCTACCCGACTAGCCCGTCACCACAATGAGCAGTTCTTC.

CDR3 nucleotide sequence: TGTGCCAGCAGCTACGGGACAGGGGGCCGGAACTATGGCTACACCTTC. It encodes CASSYGTGGRNYGYTF. V is TRBV5-6 and J is TRBJ1-2, with 12 bases that match TRBD1. CDR1 and CDR2 from the germline V gene are SGHDT and YYEEEE. With 3 bases clipped from V and 2 bases from J, the junction kept 5 bases outside the gene matches. The CDR3 has 16 amino acids. Based on the CDR3 plus reference TRBV5-6 and TRBJ1-2, the full variable domain is DAGVTQSPTHLIKTRGQQVTLRCSPKSGHDTVSWYQQALGQGPQFIFQYYEEEERQRGNFPDRFSGHQFPNYSSELNVNALLLGDSALYLCASSYGTGGRNYGYTFGSGTRLTVV.

CDR3 loop: CASSQDWQGGYYGYTF. As DNA, the CDR3 is TGCGCCAGCAGCCAAGATTGGCAGGGGGGATACTATGGCTACACCTTC. The chain uses TRBV4-3 and TRBJ1-2; 7 positions match TRBD1. CDR3 size: 16 residues. V dropped 0 bases and J dropped 3; count of bases not matched to a gene: 7. Looked up from germline, CDR1 is LGHNA and CDR2 is YSLEER.

V and J are TRBV11-3 and TRBJ1-1, with D possibly being TRBD1 (5 bases). Between the trimmed V and J ends, which lost 1 base and 11 bases, there was a span of 11 bases. CDR1 SGHNT and CDR2 YENEEA come from the germline V gene. The CDR3 sequence is 12 residues long. In DNA, the CDR3 is TGTGCCAGCAGCTTAGGTCCACGGGGGGCTTTCTTT. This codes for CASSLGPRGAFF.

J is TRBJ2-2 and V is TRBV28, with D possibly being TRBD1 (6 bases). There are 16 residues in the CDR3. Trimming removed 7 bases at V and 2 bases at J, with 17 bases between. CDR1 is MDHEN and CDR2 is SYDVKM in the germline V gene. CDR3 residues: CASTVQRGINTGELFF. The DNA for the CDR3 is TGTGCCAGCACCGTCCAGAGGGGGATCAACACCGGGGAGCTGTTTTTT.

The chain combines TRBV2 with TRBJ2-5, with a weak D call TRBD2 (5 bases). The CDR3 consists of 16 residues. V was shortened by 3 bases and J by 4 bases, with 18 bases between the two germline ends. CDR1 and CDR2 from the germline V gene are SNHLY and FYNNEI. Here the CDR3 reads CASSDGSAHRRETQYF. Here the CDR3 DNA reads TGTGCCAGCAGTGATGGGAGCGCCCACCGGCGAGAGACCCAGTACTTC.

The rearrangement joins TRBV7-9 to TRBJ1-1, with 8 bases matching TRBD1. This CDR3 has 13 residues. Germline V CDR1 and CDR2: SEHNR, FQNEAQ (reference sequence). Trimming removed 4 bases from V and 4 bases from J; junction bases left unmatched: 2. Written as DNA, the CDR3 is TGTGCCAGCAGCTCCAGGGGGCCCACTGAAGCTTTCTTT. Its protein is CASSSRGPTEAFF.

The DNA of the CDR3 is TGTGCCAGCAGCGCCCTGAGTGTGAACACTGAAGCTTTCTTT. Translating it yields CASSALSVNTEAFF. The chain couples TRBV7-2 to TRBJ1-1; D not certain. Germline-derived CDR1 and CDR2 are SGHTA and FQGNSA. This CDR3 is 14 amino acids long. V lost 5 bases, J lost 0 bases, and 10 bases lay in between.

The rearrangement joins TRBV4-3 to TRBJ1-5; D is perhaps TRBD1 (5 bases). V was shortened by 4 bases and J by 5 bases, with 9 bases between the two germline ends. Per germline, CDR1 LGHNA and CDR2 YSLEER. The CDR3 spans 13 residues. The CDR3 region has the DNA TGCGCCAGCAGCCGGGACTCTTATCAGCCCCAGCATTTT. This encodes CASSRDSYQPQHF.

The count of this clone is one. The rearrangement joins TRBV5-1 to TRBJ1-1; D remains unclear. V was cut by 0 bases and J by 3 bases, with 12 bases left in between. The CDR3 is 15 residues long. The germline CDR1 and CDR2 sequences are SGHRS and YFSETQ. CDR3 in amino acids: CASSLAPVGDTEAFF. CDR3 nucleotide sequence: TGCGCCAGCAGCTTGGCCCCAGTCGGGGACACTGAAGCTTTCTTT. The whole variable domain, remainder taken from reference TRBV5-1 and TRBJ1-1, is KAGVTQTPRYLIKTRGQQVTLSCSPISGHRSVSWYQQTPGQGLQFLFEYFSETQRNKGNFPGRFSGRQFSNSRSEMNVSTLELGDSALYLCASSLAPVGDTEAFFGQGTRLTVV.

This rearrangement joins TRBV24-1 to TRBJ1-2; D is uncertain. CDR1 is KGHDR and CDR2 is SFDVKD in the germline V gene. The CDR3 is 15 amino acids. V was shortened by 7 bases and J by 5 bases, with 19 bases between the two germline ends. The DNA of the CDR3 is TGTGCCACCAGGAGACTTGAGCGTTTCGGGTATGGCTACACCTTC. This sequence encodes CATRRLERFGYGYTF.

The rearrangement uses TRBV27 and TRBJ2-3; a possible D gene is TRBD2 (6 bases). V lost 6 bases and J 6 bases, leaving 19 bases between the germline ends. Germline V gene sequence: CDR1 MNHEY, CDR2 SMNVEV (reference sequence). CDR3 length: 15 residues. CDR3 in DNA: TGTGCCAGCAGAGGGCGGGACGCCATCCCCGATACGCAGTATTTT. Translation: CASRGRDAIPDTQYF.